Listed here are 26 T cell receptor beta chains from one sample, sequenced in a study of T cell clonotyping in hematopoietic cell transplantation. The assay was immunoSEQ multiplex PCR, and TCRdb's table has in-frame clones only and misses some. In the table there are 15,000 or so clones, less than 80% of which are singletons. The sample taken for sequencing was peripheral blood mononuclear cells. These receptors all stem from a woman in her fifties or sixties in good health. Some clones in this sample may be carry-over from other donors' samples.

The rearrangement links TRBV15 to TRBJ1-5; 7 nucleotides match TRBD1. V lost 4 bases and J lost 0; bases outside the gene matches: 3. The CDR3 is made up of 15 amino acids. Germline V CDR1 and CDR2: LNHNV, YYDKDF (reference sequence). CDR3 DNA sequence: TGTGCCACCAGCAAACAGGGGTATAGCAATCAGCCCCAGCATTTT. Translation gives CATSKQGYSNQPQHF.

The chain is built from TRBV29-1 and TRBJ1-1; D uncertain. The CDR3 spans 11 residues. Germline CDR1 and CDR2: SQVTM and ANQGSEA. V was pared by 4 bases and J by 7 bases, with 10 bases between. The CDR3 DNA is TGCAGCGTTGTTGTCAGATTTGAAGCTTTCTTT. It specifies CSVVVRFEAFF.

This clone has only a few counts. The chain is built from TRBV5-4 and TRBJ2-5, with D unresolved. The CDR3 is 14 residues long. Trimming left V 4 bases short and J 5 bases short, with 15 bases between. CDR1 and CDR2 (germline): SGHNT, YYREEE (reference sequence). The CDR3 nucleotides read TGTGCCAGCAGCCCGGGCGGTGGATGGGAGACCCAGTACTTC. Translation gives CASSPGGGWETQYF.

V and J are TRBV6-6 and TRBJ2-7; 10 bases are shared with TRBD2. Germline CDR1 is MNHNY and CDR2 is SVGAGI (reference sequence). Trimming at V came to 4 bases and at J to 3 bases, leaving 6 bases not matched to a gene. The CDR3 is 15 amino acids. CDR3 in amino acids: CASSFIAGGVYEQYF. Here the CDR3 DNA reads TGTGCCAGCAGTTTCATAGCGGGGGGAGTCTACGAGCAGTACTTC.

The chain combines TRBV2 with TRBJ1-6; TRBD1 agrees at 10 bases. Germline CDR1 SNHLY, CDR2 FYNNEI. The CDR3 spans 15 residues. V gave up 5 bases and J gave up 14 bases; unmatched junction bases: 12. CDR3: CASSPNPGTGETLHF. The DNA for the CDR3 is TGTGCCAGCAGTCCCAATCCGGGGACAGGGGAAACCCTCCACTTT.

The gene calls are TRBV28 and TRBJ2-6; D is unresolved. Per the germline V gene, CDR1 is MDHEN and CDR2 is SYDVKM. V was pared by 4 bases and J by 2 bases, with 0 bases between. This CDR3 is built from 12 residues. As DNA, the CDR3 is TGTGCCAGCAGTTCTGGGGCCAACGTCCTGACTTTC. This encodes CASSSGANVLTF.

The count of this clone is one. The chain recombines TRBV5-1 with TRBJ2-7; 11 bases map to TRBD2. The CDR3 consists of 15 residues. The trim removed 4 bases at V and 2 bases at J, leaving 5 bases unmatched. The germline CDR1 and CDR2 sequences are SGHRS and YFSETQ. CDR3 sequence: CASSERLAGTYEQYF. The CDR3 region has the DNA TGCGCCAGCAGCGAGAGACTAGCGGGAACCTACGAGCAGTACTTC.

This clone was counted between two and nine times. This chain joins TRBV7-8 and TRBJ2-1; 7 positions match TRBD2. Per germline, CDR1 SGHVS and CDR2 FQNEAQ. This CDR3 has 15 amino acids. V lost 3 bases, J lost 7 bases, and 9 bases stayed unmatched. In DNA, the CDR3 is TGTGCCAGCAGCTTTGCCCTCGGGGGGTTTAATGAGCAGTTCTTC. This gives the protein CASSFALGGFNEQFF.

This clone was seen only a few times. The rearrangement joins TRBV10-1 to TRBJ2-7; TRBD2 matches 8 bases. CDR1 is WNHNN and CDR2 is SYGVQD in the germline V gene (reference sequence). CDR3 length equals 15 residues. V dropped 3 bases and J dropped 5; count of bases not matched to a gene: 9. Here the CDR3 DNA reads TGCGCCAGCAGTGAAGGGGGGACTAGGGTCCACGAGCAGTACTTC. Translating it yields CASSEGGTRVHEQYF.

The chain recombines TRBV4-1 with TRBJ2-7; 7 nucleotides agree with TRBD1. Germline values: CDR1 MGHRA, CDR2 YSYEKL. This CDR3 comprises 16 residues. V gave up 3 bases and J gave up 0 bases; unmatched junction bases: 8. As DNA, the CDR3 is TGCGCCAGCAGCCACACAACCGGGACAGACTCCTACGAGCAGTACTTC. Translating it yields CASSHTTGTDSYEQYF.

The V call is TRBV5-1, the J call TRBJ1-2; D gene uncertain. Trimming cost V 0 bases and J 7 bases, with 10 bases left between them. The CDR3 spans 13 residues. Germline-derived CDR1 and CDR2 are SGHRS and YFSETQ. As DNA, the CDR3 is TGCGCCAGCAGCTTGGGGGAAGTGAGTGGCTACACCTTC. This codes for CASSLGEVSGYTF.

This chain connects TRBV30 to TRBJ1-1; a possible D gene is TRBD1 (6 bases). V lost 4 bases and J lost 4, with 13 bases in between. This CDR3 contains 13 residues. In germline, CDR1 is GTSNPN, CDR2 SVGIG (reference sequence). CDR3 residues: CAWTTGTGTEAFF. CDR3 sequence (DNA): TGTGCCTGGACTACAGGGACGGGCACTGAAGCTTTCTTT.

This clone was picked up a small number of times. The V call is TRBV28, the J call TRBJ2-7; 14 bases align to TRBD2. Germline V CDR1 and CDR2: MDHEN, SYDVKM. V trimming: 4 bases; J trimming: 5 bases; junction bases outside the gene matches: 13. CDR3 length: 18 amino acids. CDR3 bases: TGTGCCAGCAGTTCCCCGGGACTAGCGGGAGTACTTGGCGACGAGCAGTACTTC. This codes for CASSSPGLAGVLGDEQYF.

The V gene is TRBV7-9, the J gene TRBJ1-2; TRBD1 matches 9 bases. CDR3 length: 14 residues. Trimming removed 1 base from V and 5 bases from J; junction bases left unmatched: 2. Per the germline V gene, CDR1 is SEHNR and CDR2 is FQNEAQ (reference sequence). The CDR3 DNA reads TGTGCCAGCAGCTTAGGACAGGGGGATTATGGCTACACCTTC. It is translated as CASSLGQGDYGYTF. Full variable domain (outside the CDR3, taken from reference TRBV7-9 and TRBJ1-2): DTGVSQNPRHKITKRGQNVTFRCDPISEHNRLYWYRQTLGQGPEFLTYFQNEAQLEKSRLLSDRFSAERPKGSFSTLEIQRTEQGDSAMYLCASSLGQGDYGYTFGSGTRLTVV.

V usage is TRBV5-6 and J usage is TRBJ1-6; TRBD1 is a possible D gene (5 bases). Germline CDR1 and CDR2: SGHDT and YYEEEE. The CDR3 extends over 13 amino acids. V gave up 4 bases and J gave up 7 bases, with 9 bases separating them. CDR3 DNA sequence: TGTGCCAGCAGCCCCGGGGGAAATTCACCCCTCCACTTT. Its translation is CASSPGGNSPLHF.

This clone was seen only a few times. This chain uses TRBV7-8 with TRBJ2-3; 7 bases match TRBD2. CDR3 size: 18 residues. The junction had 12 bases not matched to a gene; V was cut back by 3 bases and J by 0 bases. Germline V CDR1 and CDR2: SGHVS, FQNEAQ. CDR3 in amino acids: CASSLTTEAGSSTDTQYF. DNA of the CDR3: TGTGCCAGCAGCTTGACCACCGAAGCGGGATCTAGCACAGATACGCAGTATTTT.

The V gene is TRBV9, the J gene TRBJ1-2, with TRBD1 matching 7 bases. Trimming took 4 bases from V and 6 from J; bases not matched to a gene: 18. Germline V gives CDR1 SGDLS, CDR2 YYNGEE. The CDR3 loop spans 17 amino acids. The CDR3: CASSSQTGSIPPDGYTF. For the CDR3, the DNA is TGTGCCAGCAGCTCCCAGACAGGGAGCATTCCCCCCGATGGCTACACCTTC. Combining the CDR3 with reference TRBV9 and TRBJ1-2 gives the whole variable domain DSGVTQTPKHLITATGQRVTLRCSPRSGDLSVYWYQQSLDQGLQFLIQYYNGEERAKGNILERFSAQQFPDLHSELNLSSLELGDSALYFCASSSQTGSIPPDGYTFGSGTRLTVV.

There are a few counts of this clone. The gene calls are TRBV30 and TRBJ2-7; tentatively, D is TRBD2 (6 bases). The germline CDR1 and CDR2 sequences are GTSNPN and SVGIG (reference sequence). The CDR3 is made up of 15 amino acids. V lost 4 bases and J lost 5, with 21 bases in between. CDR3 sequence: CAWIPRGQGGNEQYF. The CDR3 DNA is TGTGCCTGGATCCCTAGGGGCCAGGGCGGGAACGAGCAGTACTTC.

This chain uses TRBV21-1 with TRBJ2-7; the table's D call TRBD1 went unverified against the DNA. TRBV21-1 is an annotated pseudogene. The CDR3 is 18 amino acids. The CDR3 DNA follows: TGTGCCAGCAGCAGGGACAAGTTAATCCCCGCGATTTCCTACGAGCAGTACTTC. Translating it yields CASSRDKLIPAISYEQYF.

This clone appeared once. The chain couples TRBV4-1 to TRBJ2-7, with D uncertain. Germline V gene sequence: CDR1 MGHRA, CDR2 YSYEKL. The CDR3 runs 15 residues. V was clipped by 4 bases and J by 2 bases, with 15 bases between them. CDR3 region: CASSRLPGEAYEQYF. CDR3 nucleotide sequence: TGCGCCAGCAGCCGGCTCCCGGGTGAGGCCTACGAGCAGTACTTC.

The chain recombines TRBV2 with TRBJ1-1; the D is unclear. This CDR3 has 15 amino acids. From germline, CDR1 is SNHLY and CDR2 FYNNEI. Deletions cut 2 bases from V and 3 bases from J, with 13 bases between. The CDR3, as DNA: TGTGCCAGCAGTGAACGACGGGCGGAGGACACTGAAGCTTTCTTT. Translation gives CASSERRAEDTEAFF.

The J gene is TRBJ2-2, the V gene TRBV28, with D perhaps TRBD2 (6 bases). CDR1 is MDHEN, CDR2 SYDVKM, per germline. The CDR3 has 17 amino acids. Trimming removed 4 bases at V and 1 base at J, with 16 bases between. CDR3 sequence: CASSSIRLDLNTGELFF. The CDR3 DNA is TGTGCCAGCAGTTCCATACGACTAGATTTGAACACCGGGGAGCTGTTTTTT.

The CDR3 bases are TGTGCCAGCAGCCTACAGCCGATCAGCGGGGTTGAGACCCAGTACTTC. This encodes CASSLQPISGVETQYF. The rearrangement links TRBV7-2 to TRBJ2-5; 7 bases are a match to TRBD2. V dropped 5 bases and J dropped 5; count of bases not matched to a gene: 14. Germline CDR1 and CDR2: SGHTA and FQGNSA. This CDR3 contains 16 residues.

This rearrangement joins TRBV19 to TRBJ1-5; D is ambiguous. The germline gives CDR1 LNHDA, CDR2 SQIVND (reference sequence). The CDR3 totals 15 residues. Between the trimmed V and J ends, which lost 3 bases and 0 bases, there was a span of 9 bases. CDR3 sequence: CASSIIWLSNQPQHF. CDR3 bases: TGTGCCAGTAGTATTATCTGGCTTAGCAATCAGCCCCAGCATTTT.

The J gene is TRBJ1-5, the V gene TRBV30, with D possibly matching TRBD1 (5 bases). The CDR3 spans 13 residues. Germline V gene sequence: CDR1 GTSNPN, CDR2 SVGIG (reference sequence). Trimming pared 5 bases from V and 6 bases from J, leaving 14 bases between. The CDR3 reads CAWGSQGGQPQHF. DNA of the CDR3: TGTGCCTGGGGATCCCAGGGAGGTCAGCCCCAGCATTTT.

This clone was picked up a small number of times. This rearrangement joins TRBV2 to TRBJ2-1; 10 nucleotides agree with TRBD2. CDR3 length: 13 residues. The V gene end was trimmed by 6 bases and the J gene end by 8 bases; junction bases not matched to a gene: 4. Germline CDR1 SNHLY, CDR2 FYNNEI. The CDR3 DNA reads TGTGCCAGCAGACTAGCGGGGAGGGATGAGCAGTTCTTC. The encoded protein is CASRLAGRDEQFF.